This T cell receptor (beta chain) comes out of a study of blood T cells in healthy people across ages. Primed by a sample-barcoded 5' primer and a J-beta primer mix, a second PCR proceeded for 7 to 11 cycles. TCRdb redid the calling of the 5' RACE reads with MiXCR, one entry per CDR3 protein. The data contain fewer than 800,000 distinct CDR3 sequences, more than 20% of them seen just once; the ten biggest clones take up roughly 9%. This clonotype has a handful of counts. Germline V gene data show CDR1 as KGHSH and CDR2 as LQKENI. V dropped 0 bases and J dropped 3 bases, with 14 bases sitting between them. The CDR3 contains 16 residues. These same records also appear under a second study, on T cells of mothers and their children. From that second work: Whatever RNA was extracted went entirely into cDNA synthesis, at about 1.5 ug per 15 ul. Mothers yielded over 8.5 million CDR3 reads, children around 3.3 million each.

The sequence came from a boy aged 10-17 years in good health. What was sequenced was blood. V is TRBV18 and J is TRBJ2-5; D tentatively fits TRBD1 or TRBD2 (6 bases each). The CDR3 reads CASSPPLGGVKETQYF. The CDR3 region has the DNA TGTGCCAGCTCACCACCGTTGGGGGGCGTTAAAGAGACCCAGTACTTC.